This T cell receptor beta chain was identified during a study of blood T cell repertoires in COVID-19. Across the whole study: T cells, B-cell-depleted T cells, or PBMCs supplied cDNA or gDNA.

There are 13 residues in the CDR3. Germline V gene lookup returns CDR1 LNHDA and CDR2 SQIVND (reference sequence). V lost 5 bases, J lost 8 bases, and 15 bases lay in between. In the study's own analysis: Reference gene primer amplification in the assay estimated nucleated cell counts. Some clones are missing from TCRdb's copy, which holds only in-frame ones; the method was immunoSEQ multiplex PCR. Clone size and V and J calls were adopted from that table, with D and trimming inferred from the DNA. The sample has fewer than 300,000 clones; around 82% are singletons. Sequencing was done on a sample of peripheral blood. The genes are TRBV19 and TRBJ1-2, with TRBD1 as a possible D gene (6 bases). The clonotype comes from a man older than 75 with acute or convalescent COVID-19. The CDR3 nucleotides read TGTGCCAGTAGTGCCGAGGACAGATTGGGCTACACCTTC. This gives the protein CASSAEDRLGYTF.